This entry describes one T cell receptor beta chain. Its antigen remains unknown. These data are taken from a study of T cell repertoires in cytomegalovirus infection. Study-wide background: As its CMV epitopes, the study selected recently identified HLA-C-restricted and well-studied HLA-B-restricted targets. Indications of both CMV infection and matching HLA type were provided by public TCR beta signatures.

Study-level results: Pooled public TCR beta family frequency picked out CMV carriers with the relevant HLA. HLA-C-restricted CMV clonotypes gave the most frequent clonotype in two of eight donors.

Germline V gene data show CDR1 as SEHNR and CDR2 as FQNEAQ (reference sequence). The CDR3 totals 14 residues. The junction had 6 bases not matched to a gene; V was cut back by 5 bases and J by 7 bases. TCRdb independently ran MiXCR on the reads; one entry per CDR3 protein. Among roughly 800,000 distinct CDR3 sequences, 25% to 35% were seen once, and the ten largest hold about an eighth. The chain recombines TRBV7-9 with TRBJ2-1; 9 nucleotides align to TRBD1. The source was cultured CD8+ T cells from PBMCs, collected from culture after CMV antigen stimulation. The TCR comes from a human donor in good health (CMV status not recorded). Some clones in this sample may be carry-over from other donors' samples. In nucleotides, the CDR3 is TGTGCCAGCAGCCAGTTGGACAGGGGAAATGAGCAGTTCTTC. Its protein is CASSQLDRGNEQFF.